What follows are 10 T cell receptor beta chains derived from one specimen sequenced in a study of CD8+ T cells in alopecia areata. Following RNA extraction, reverse transcription yielded cDNA that acted as the sequencing template. Profiled with immunoSEQ multiplex PCR; TCRdb holds only in-frame clones, not every one. The sample carries 130,000 to 150,000 clones, 40% to 50% recorded once. Sequencing was carried out using CD4+ T cells sorted from blood. These receptors were collected from a human donor with alopecia areata.

The V gene is TRBV29-1, the J gene TRBJ1-1; 8 bases map to TRBD1. Germline lookup yields CDR1 SQVTM and CDR2 ANQGSEA. The length of the CDR3 is 13 residues. Trimming cost V 6 bases and J 1 base; bases outside gene matches: 4. In DNA form, the CDR3 reads TGCAGCGTCGCGACAGGGGCGAACACTGAAGCTTTCTTT. Translated: CSVATGANTEAFF. Drawing the rest from reference TRBV29-1 and TRBJ1-1, the complete variable domain is SAVISQKPSRDICQRGTSLTIQCQVDSQVTMMFWYRQQPGQSLTLIATANQGSEATYESGFVIDKFPISRPNLTFSTLTVSNMSPEDSSIYLCSVATGANTEAFFGQGTRLTVV.

J is TRBJ2-5 and V is TRBV15, with 9 positions matching TRBD2. The germline V gene encodes CDR1 LNHNV and CDR2 YYDKDF (reference sequence). The CDR3 extends over 16 amino acids. The junction had 10 bases not matched to a gene; V was cut back by 3 bases and J by 5 bases. Written as DNA, the CDR3 is TGTGCCACCAGCAGGACTAGCGGATTTCAGGGGGAGACCCAGTACTTC. Translated, it gives CATSRTSGFQGETQYF.

The chain recombines TRBV29-1 with TRBJ2-5; 7 bases align to TRBD2. CDR1 and CDR2 from the germline V gene are SQVTM and ANQGSEA. The CDR3 length is 12 residues. The J segment lost 5 bases and the V segment lost 4 bases, leaving 4 bases of the junction unmatched. The CDR3 region is CSVGEGRETQYF. The DNA of the CDR3 is TGCAGCGTTGGGGAGGGCCGGGAGACCCAGTACTTC.

The V and J genes are TRBV27 and TRBJ1-1, with 7 positions matching TRBD1. Losses at the gene ends were 6 bases for V and 4 bases for J; bases not matched to a gene: 8. CDR1 MNHEY and CDR2 SMNVEV come from the germline V gene (reference sequence). This CDR3 comprises 14 residues. As DNA, the CDR3 is TGTGCCAGCAGCATGGGACAGAGGGGCACTGAAGCTTTCTTT. It codes for CASSMGQRGTEAFF.

This clone was picked up a small number of times. V gene TRBV29-1 combines with J gene TRBJ2-2; D ambiguous. CDR3 length: 13 residues. Germline CDR1 SQVTM, CDR2 ANQGSEA. V lost 7 bases, J lost 2 bases, and 11 bases lay in between. The CDR3, as DNA: TGCAGCGCCGGTTCAGGAAACACCGGGGAGCTGTTTTTT. Translating it yields CSAGSGNTGELFF.

The gene calls are TRBV27 and TRBJ2-3; D is unresolved. Per germline, CDR1 MNHEY and CDR2 SMNVEV (reference sequence). The CDR3 has 14 residues. V shed 2 bases and J shed 0 bases, with 6 bases lying between them. The CDR3 DNA is TGTGCCAGCAGTTTAGGGGAAAGCACAGATACGCAGTATTTT. The encoded protein is CASSLGESTDTQYF.

The chain links TRBV11-2 to TRBJ2-5; D not certain. Germline V CDR1 and CDR2: SGHAT, FQNNGV. The CDR3 length is 15 residues. The V end was cut by 8 bases, the J end by 0 bases, with 16 bases between. The CDR3 sequence: CASALRTADQETQYF. The CDR3 nucleotides read TGTGCCAGCGCCCTCCGGACGGCAGACCAAGAGACCCAGTACTTC. The full variable domain, with the rest looked up from reference TRBV11-2 and TRBJ2-5, is EAGVAQSPRYKIIEKRQSVAFWCNPISGHATLYWYQQILGQGPKLLIQFQNNGVVDDSQLPKDRFSAERLKGVDSTLKIQPAKLEDSAVYLCASALRTADQETQYFGPGTRLLVL.

The sample holds a few counts of this clone. The chain employs TRBV23-1 and TRBJ2-7, with no clear D. Being an ORF, TRBV23-1 has a function that is uncertain. The CDR3 is made up of 15 amino acids. V lost 6 bases and J lost 3, with 18 bases in between. The CDR3 nucleotides are TGCGCCAGCAGCTCCCCGCTGCGAGAACACTACGAGCAGTACTTC. Its protein product is CASSSPLREHYEQYF.

This clone was observed a handful of times. The V and J genes are TRBV29-1 and TRBJ1-2, with no clear D. The length of the CDR3 is 13 residues. Germline assignment: CDR1 SQVTM and CDR2 ANQGSEA. The V end lost 4 bases, the J end lost 1 base, and 10 bases lay between the germline ends. DNA of the CDR3: TGCAGCGTTGGCGCAGGACTTAACTATGGCTACACCTTC. Translated: CSVGAGLNYGYTF.

The gene calls are TRBV4-2 and TRBJ2-1, with D perhaps TRBD2 (6 bases). Germline CDR1 reads LGHNA; CDR2 reads YNFKEQ. V was trimmed by 3 bases and J by 9 bases, leaving 18 bases between them. This CDR3 contains 15 residues. The CDR3: CASSQGSGPQREQFF. CDR3 nucleotides: TGTGCCAGCAGCCAGGGCAGCGGGCCTCAGCGTGAGCAGTTCTTC.